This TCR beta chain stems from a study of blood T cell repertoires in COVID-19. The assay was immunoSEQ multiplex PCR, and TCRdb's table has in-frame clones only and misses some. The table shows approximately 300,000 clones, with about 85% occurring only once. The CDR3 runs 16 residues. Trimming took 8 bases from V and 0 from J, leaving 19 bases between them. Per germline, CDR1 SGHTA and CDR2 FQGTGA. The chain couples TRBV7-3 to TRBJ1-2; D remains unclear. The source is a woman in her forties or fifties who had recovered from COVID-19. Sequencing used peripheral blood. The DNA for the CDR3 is TGTGCCAGCTTCAGGCCTAATCCCGTTTCTAACTATGGCTACACCTTC. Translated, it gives CASFRPNPVSNYGYTF. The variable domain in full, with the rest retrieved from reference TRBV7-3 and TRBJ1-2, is GAGVSQTPSNKVTEKGKYVELRCDPISGHTALYWYRQSLGQGPEFLIYFQGTGAADDSGLPNDRFFAVRPEGSVSTLKIQRTERGDSAVYLCASFRPNPVSNYGYTFGSGTRLTVV.